This T cell receptor (beta chain) emerged from a study of shared clonotypes between healthy human individuals. Method: immunoSEQ multiplex PCR; TCRdb's copy keeps in-frame clones and lacks some. The sample contains about 2.1 million clones, around 93% of which appear only once. The CDR3 runs to 14 residues. The germline V gene has CDR1 LNHDA and CDR2 SQIVND (reference sequence). Trimming shortened V by 7 bases and J by 9 bases, and 21 bases separated the two germline ends. Cells designated naive CD8 were CD45RO-negative and were positively selected for CCR7, with terminally differentiated effector memory CD45RA+ cells excluded. In regard to this clone: Its cognate antigen is unknown.

The study's findings and limits: Several donors held about 5% of naive CD4 clonotypes in common. Generation of non-shared clonotypes was less probable than generation of clonotypes shared by all four donors. What rarefaction showed was incomplete sorted-subset sequencing despite large depth.

The sample comprised naive CD8+ T cells from PBMCs. The V and J genes are TRBV19 and TRBJ1-1; tentatively, D is TRBD1 (5 bases). This receptor was taken from a man aged 18-30 years in good health. Some clones in this sample may be carry-over from other donors' samples. The CDR3 protein is CASTVEGPFHKAFF. CDR3 sequence (DNA): TGTGCCAGTACCGTGGAGGGACCTTTTCATAAAGCTTTCTTT.